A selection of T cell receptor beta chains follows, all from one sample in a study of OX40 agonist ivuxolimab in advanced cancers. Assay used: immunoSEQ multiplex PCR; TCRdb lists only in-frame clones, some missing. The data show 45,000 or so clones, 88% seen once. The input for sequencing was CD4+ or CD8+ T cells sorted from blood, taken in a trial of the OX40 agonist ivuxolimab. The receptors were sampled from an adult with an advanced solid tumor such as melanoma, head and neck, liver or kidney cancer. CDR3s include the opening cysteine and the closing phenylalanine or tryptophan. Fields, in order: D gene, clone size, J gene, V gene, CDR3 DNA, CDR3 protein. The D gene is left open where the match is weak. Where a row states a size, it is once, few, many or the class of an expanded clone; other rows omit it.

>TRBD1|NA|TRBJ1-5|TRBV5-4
TGTGCCAGCAGCACCCAACAGGGGGAGAGCAATCAGCCCCAGCATTTT
CASSTQQGESNQPQHF
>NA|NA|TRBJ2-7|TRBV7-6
TGTGCCAGCAGCTTTGGTTTGGCAGGGACCTACGAGCAGTACTTC
CASSFGLAGTYEQYF
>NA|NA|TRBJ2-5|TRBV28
TGTGCCAGCAGTTTAGGGGTAACAGAGACCCAGTACTTC
CASSLGVTETQYF
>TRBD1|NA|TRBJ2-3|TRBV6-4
TGTGCCAGCAGTGACGGACAGGGAGCGGATACGCAGTATTTT
CASSDGQGADTQYF
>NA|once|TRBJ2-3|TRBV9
TGTGCCAGCAGCGCCAGGTACACAGATACGCAGTATTTT
CASSARYTDTQYF
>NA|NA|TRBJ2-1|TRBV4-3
TGCGCCAGCAGCCAAGGAATCGGAGAGCAGTTCTTC
CASSQGIGEQFF
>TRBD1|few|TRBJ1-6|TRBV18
TGTGCCAGCTCGCCACAGGGGTTGGATAATTCACCCCTCCACTTT
CASSPQGLDNSPLHF
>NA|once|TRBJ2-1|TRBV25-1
TGTGCCAGCAGTGAATATTACACAGGGACTTATCCTGGCAATGAGCAGTTCTTC
CASSEYYTGTYPGNEQFF
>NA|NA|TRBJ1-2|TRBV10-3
TGTGCCATCAGTGACGGTGGTCTTGGCTACACCTTC
CAISDGGLGYTF
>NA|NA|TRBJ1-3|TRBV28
TGTGCCAGCAGTTTCTTCTCTGGAAACACCATATATTTT
CASSFFSGNTIYF
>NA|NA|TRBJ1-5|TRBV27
TGTGCCAGCAAGTGGTCAGGTGGAGATAGCAATCAGCCCCAGCATTTT
CASKWSGGDSNQPQHF
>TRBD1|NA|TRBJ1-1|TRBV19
TGTGCCATCGGGACAGGGGGCGATGGCACTGAAGCTTTCTTT
CAIGTGGDGTEAFF
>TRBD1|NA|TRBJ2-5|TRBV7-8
TGTGCCAGCAGCTCATGGACAGGTCTCCAAGAGACCCAGTACTTC
CASSSWTGLQETQYF
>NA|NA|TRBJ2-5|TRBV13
TGTGCCAGCAGCAACGGACAGTCGGAGGAGACCCAGTACTTC
CASSNGQSEETQYF
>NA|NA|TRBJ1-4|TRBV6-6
TGTGCCAGCAGACAGGACGTAACTAATGAAAAACTGTTTTTT
CASRQDVTNEKLFF
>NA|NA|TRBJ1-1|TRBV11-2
TGTGCCAGCAGCTTAGGGGCCAGGGGTAGCACTGAAGCTTTCTTT
CASSLGARGSTEAFF
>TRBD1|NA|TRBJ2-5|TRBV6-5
TGTGCCAGCAGTTACTTTACAGGGGACGAGACCCAGTACTTC
CASSYFTGDETQYF
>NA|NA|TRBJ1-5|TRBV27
TGTGCCAGCAGTTTATATAATCAGCCCCAGCATTTT
CASSLYNQPQHF
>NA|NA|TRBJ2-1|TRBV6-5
TGTGCCAGCAGTTACGCATGGACCCCCGGAGGTGATGAGCAGTTCTTC
CASSYAWTPGGDEQFF
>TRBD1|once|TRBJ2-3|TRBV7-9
TGTGCCAGCAGTTCCCCGGGACAGGGGGTCACAGATACGCAGTATTTT
CASSSPGQGVTDTQYF
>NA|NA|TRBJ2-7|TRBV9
TGTGCCAGCAGCCAAGACGACCTAACCTACGAGCAGTACTTC
CASSQDDLTYEQYF
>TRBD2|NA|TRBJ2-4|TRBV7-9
TGTGCCAGCAGCTTAGCGGCTAGCGGGGGGGACCGGGACAAAAACATTCAGTACTTC
CASSLAASGGDRDKNIQYF
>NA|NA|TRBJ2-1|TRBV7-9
TGTGCCAGCAGCCAGGTGAGGAGGCCCTACAATGAGCAGTTCTTC
CASSQVRRPYNEQFF
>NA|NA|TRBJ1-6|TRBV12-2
TGTGCAAGTCGCTTGGTGGTCCGGGACAGCTATAATTCACCCCTCCACTTT
CASRLVVRDSYNSPLHF
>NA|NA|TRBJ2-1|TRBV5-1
TGCGCCAGTACTCAGGGGCAGTTCCCCTACAATGAGCAGTTCTTC
CASTQGQFPYNEQFF
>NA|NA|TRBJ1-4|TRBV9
TGTGCCAGCAGCTCAGACAGCTTCGGGAGAAAACTGTTTTTT
CASSSDSFGRKLFF
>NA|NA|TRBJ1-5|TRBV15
TGTGCCACCAGCAGCGATATCCTACAGGGGCCCCAGCATTTT
CATSSDILQGPQHF
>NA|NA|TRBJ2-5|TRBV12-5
TGTGCTAGTGGTTCGGATGAATTGGGCGAGACTCAGTACTTC
CASGSDELGETQYF
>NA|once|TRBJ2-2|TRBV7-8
TGTGCCAGCAGTACATCCGGGGAGCTGTTTTTT
CASSTSGELFF
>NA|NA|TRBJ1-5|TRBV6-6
TGTGCCAGCAGTTATTATATGGGTTCCAATCAGCCCCAGCATTTT
CASSYYMGSNQPQHF
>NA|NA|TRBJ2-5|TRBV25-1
TGTGCCAGCAGTGTGGGGGAGACCCAGTACTTC
CASSVGETQYF
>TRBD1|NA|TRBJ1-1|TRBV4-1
TGCGCCAGCAGACAGCCTGACAGGGAGTACACTGAAGCTTTCTTT
CASRQPDREYTEAFF
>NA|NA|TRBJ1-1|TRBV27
TGTGCCAGCAGTTCGACGACGGGTCCTGAAGCTTTCTTT
CASSSTTGPEAFF
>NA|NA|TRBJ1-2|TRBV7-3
TGTGCCAGCGGTCCAGGGGTAGGGTATGGCTACACCTTC
CASGPGVGYGYTF
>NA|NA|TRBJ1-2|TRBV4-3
TGCGCCAGCAGCCAAGATAGACAGGCATTTGCCTATGGCTACACCTTC
CASSQDRQAFAYGYTF
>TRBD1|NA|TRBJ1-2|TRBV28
TGTGCCAGCAGTAGGGGGCAGTCCAACTATGGCTACACCTTC
CASSRGQSNYGYTF
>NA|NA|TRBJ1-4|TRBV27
TGTGCCAGCAGTTTCCAAGGCGTACCCGACAATTATGAAAAACTGTTTTTT
CASSFQGVPDNYEKLFF
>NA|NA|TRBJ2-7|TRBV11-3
TGTGCCAGCAGCTTGGGAGTCCGCCGAGAGCAGTACTTC
CASSLGVRREQYF
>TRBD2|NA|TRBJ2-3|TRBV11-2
TGTGCCAGCAGCCCAACTAGCGGGGGGTGGACAGATACGCAGTATTTT
CASSPTSGGWTDTQYF
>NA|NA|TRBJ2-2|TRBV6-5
TGTGCCAGCAGTGCAACAGGTTACACCGGGGAGCTGTTTTTT
CASSATGYTGELFF
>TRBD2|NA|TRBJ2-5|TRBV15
TGTGCCACCAGCAGGGCTAGCGGGGCTCAAGAGACCCAGTACTTC
CATSRASGAQETQYF
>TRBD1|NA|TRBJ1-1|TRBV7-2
TGTGCCAGCAGCCCGGGACAGGGAGGGCTCGAAGCTTTCTTT
CASSPGQGGLEAFF
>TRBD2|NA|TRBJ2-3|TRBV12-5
TGTGCTAGTGCGGGGGGGTTCACAGATACGCAGTATTTT
CASAGGFTDTQYF
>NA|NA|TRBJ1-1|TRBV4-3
TGCGCCAGCAGCCCGGGACTCCTGGACACTGAAGCTTTCTTT
CASSPGLLDTEAFF
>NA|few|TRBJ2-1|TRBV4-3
TGCGCCAGCAGCCAAGATCAGGGCAGGGGTTACAATGAGCAGTTCTTC
CASSQDQGRGYNEQFF
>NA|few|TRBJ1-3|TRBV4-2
TGTGCCAGCAGCACTTCACAGGGTACGGGAAACACCATATATTTT
CASSTSQGTGNTIYF